This T cell receptor (beta chain) came from a study of PD-L1 blockade in urothelial cancer (dated by TCRdb to about 2017). As for the study more broadly: Every patient began therapy in 2014 and was given atezolizumab 1,200 mg intravenously every 3 weeks. Twenty-five of 29 patients were identified as males with urothelial cancer of bladder origin, and a prior smoking history was reported by 18 of 29 patients. An ECOG performance status of 0 or 1 was recorded for the patients, and 0 to 3 prior chemotherapy regimens had been received by the patients. Blood samples were analyzed at two time points: 3 weeks after treatment start (second dose) and 6 weeks after treatment start. Blood samples gave a median of approximately 150,000 T cells and roughly 83,000 unique TCRs, with a median clonality of roughly 0.081. The study, an exploratory multi-omic analysis, examined somatic, immune and clinical correlates of response to PD-L1 blockade with atezolizumab in urothelial cancer. TCR sequencing covered pretreatment tumor samples and matched, serially collected peripheral blood taken before and after atezolizumab treatment. Progression-free survival longer than 6 months counted as durable clinical benefit, and TCR features were additionally tested against both progression-free and overall survival. Whole exome sequencing and RNA sequencing of pretreatment tumors were performed alongside TCR sequencing in the same patients. Durable clinical benefit was achieved by nine patients and was not achieved by 20 patients. Around 29 patients had pretreatment blood TCR-seq, around 25 had at least one posttreatment blood collection, and around 25 had tumor TCR-seq.

Taken with the paper, the label for time point translates to: pretreatment peripheral blood. The cohort included 29 patients with locally advanced or metastatic urothelial carcinoma who were treated at Memorial Sloan Kettering on a trial protocol. Peripheral blood mononuclear cells were collected from each patient pretreatment and during treatment, giving between 1 and 8 total time points per patient. The Qiagen DNeasy Blood extraction kit was used to purify genomic DNA from total PBMCs and tumor samples. PBMCs were collected pretreatment and during treatment, and were isolated and stored as previously described. To estimate absolute template abundance from read counts, synthetic TCR analog templates were spiked into each PCR. Using the immunoSEQ assay, TCRbeta CDR3 regions were amplified from genomic DNA with bias-controlled V and J gene primers. Rearranged TCRbeta segments were sequenced at approximately 20X coverage. The authors' analysis ran thus. Clustering was used to correct sequencing errors, and CDR3s were annotated against IMGT so that V, D and J genes could be assigned. Only productive TCRbeta rearrangements were used in downstream analyses, excluding out-of-frame or stop-codon sequences. To compute clonality, Shannon entropy was normalized by the log of the number of unique productive sequences and then subtracted from one. Fisher's exact test with Benjamini-Hochberg correction, at a threshold of adjusted p below 0.01, was used to find clones that differed between time points or between blood and tumor. TCRdb took this table from immuneACCESS and kept in-frame rearrangements with V and J called. Such tables lack part of the clones; where checked against another copy, unresolved V genes explain under half of the gap, and the rest is unexplained. The DNA was the basis for D and trimming; V, J and clone size are from that table. This sample is represented by about 47,000 clones; around four fifths of them were singletons. More than 1.5% of the sample rests with the top ten.

About this clone: Its cognate antigen has yet to be identified. No base quality information exists; no much larger clone differs at one position.

Paper-wide results and their limitations: At 3 weeks after the start of treatment, tumor-associated TCR clones in peripheral blood had expanded more in patients with durable benefit (n of about 20, p = 0.022). Improved progression-free and overall survival was found to be associated with pretreatment peripheral blood TCR clonality below the median. Small sample size (n of about 30) and many exploratory analyses mean the results are intended to be hypothesis-generating.

Trimming leaves V shorter by 4 bases and J shorter by 5 bases, with the junction holding 2 bases beyond the gene matches. From the cysteine through the phenylalanine, the CDR3 covers 15 amino acids. Only the CDR3 part of the read is kept: 45 bases, read in frame from the first base. The germline V gene sets CDR1 to MNHEY and CDR2 to SVGAGI. The V gene is TRBV6-5 and the J gene is TRBJ2-1, with 13 bases matching TRBD2. This specimen was PBMCs, taken around atezolizumab (anti-PD-L1) treatment. The TCR was taken from a man in his fifties with urothelial cancer. The DNA is as follows: TGTGCCAGCAGTTCGGGACTAGCGGGGAACAATGAGCAGTTCTTC. The encoded protein is CASSSGLAGNNEQFF.